What follows are 30 T cell receptor beta chains derived from one specimen sequenced in a study of cytomegalovirus exposure and HLA in healthy donors. This PCR relied on a set of 60 Vbeta primers and 13 Jbeta primers. Sequenced by immunoSEQ multiplex PCR; TCRdb stores in-frame clones only, minus some. The sample records approximately 77,000 clones, roughly 76% being singletons. The sample was PBMCs. These receptors were collected from a woman aged 40-49 years in good health and CMV-seronegative.

This clone showed up just once. The chain links TRBV5-4 to TRBJ1-2; D gene ambiguous. The germline V gene encodes CDR1 SGHNT and CDR2 YYREEE (reference sequence). The CDR3 has 13 residues. V lost 7 bases and J 4 bases, leaving 14 bases between the germline ends. Written as DNA, the CDR3 is TGTGCCAGCTCCCCTTCCAGTCCCTATGGCTACACCTTC. Protein: CASSPSSPYGYTF.

J is TRBJ1-1 and V is TRBV10-3; no firm D call. Germline V gene data show CDR1 as ENHRY and CDR2 as SYGVKD. Trimming took off 10 bases at V and 2 bases at J, with 14 bases between the two ends. This CDR3 spans 13 amino acids. CDR3 in DNA: TGTGCCACCAATCAGCGTGGCAACACTGAAGCTTTCTTT. Translation gives CATNQRGNTEAFF.

This clone has a handful of counts. Here the CDR3 DNA reads TGTGCGGTACAGGGGACAGGGTTCACCGGGGAGCTGTTTTTT. This codes for CAVQGTGFTGELFF. This sequence joins TRBV19 and TRBJ2-2, with TRBD1 matching over 9 bases. CDR1 LNHDA and CDR2 SQIVND come from the germline V gene (reference sequence). The CDR3 has 14 residues. Full variable domain (missing parts from reference TRBV19 and TRBJ2-2): DGGITQSPKYLFRKEGQNVTLSCEQNLNHDAMYWYRQDPGQGLRLIYYSQIVNDFQKGDIAEGYSVSREKKESFPLTVTSAQKNPTAFYLCAVQGTGFTGELFFGEGSRLTVL.

The V call is TRBV7-6, the J call TRBJ1-1; D gene uncertain. The V and J ends lost 3 bases and 0 bases respectively, with 5 bases between them. Germline V gene data show CDR1 as SGHVS and CDR2 as FNYEAQ. This CDR3 has 13 amino acids. As DNA, the CDR3 is TGTGCCAGCAGCTTCGGTTTGAACACTGAAGCTTTCTTT. It yields the protein CASSFGLNTEAFF.

The rearrangement links TRBV10-3 to TRBJ2-3, with 9 bases that match TRBD1. The germline gives CDR1 ENHRY, CDR2 SYGVKD. The CDR3 covers 16 residues. The V segment lost 6 bases and the J segment 0 bases; nucleotides outside the gene matches: 7. The CDR3 is CAIRAPTGGSTDTQYF. Written as DNA, the CDR3 is TGTGCCATCAGGGCCCCGACAGGGGGTAGCACAGATACGCAGTATTTT.

V and J are TRBV5-1 and TRBJ2-6, with TRBD2 identical over 8 bases. V lost 3 bases and J lost 0; bases outside the gene matches: 14. Germline CDR1 reads SGHRS; CDR2 reads YFSETQ. The CDR3 totals 20 residues. The CDR3 DNA reads as TGCGCCAGCAGCTACTGGAGCGGGGGCCGGGGGCGCTCTGGGGCCAACGTCCTGACTTTC. It encodes CASSYWSGGRGRSGANVLTF.

The genes are TRBV6-1 and TRBJ2-7; 9 bases are a match to TRBD1. Germline assignment: CDR1 MNHNS and CDR2 SASEGT. Losses at the gene ends were 4 bases for V and 3 bases for J; bases not matched to a gene: 7. The CDR3 is 15 residues long. CDR3 sequence (DNA): TGTGCCAGCAGTGCAAGGACAGGGGAGGGCTACGAGCAGTACTTC. It encodes CASSARTGEGYEQYF.

The rearrangement links TRBV14 to TRBJ2-7; possibly TRBD2 for D (6 bases). Trimming shortened V by 1 base and J by 6 bases, and 10 bases separated the two germline ends. There are 13 residues in the CDR3. CDR1 SGHDN and CDR2 FVKESK come from the germline V gene. DNA for the CDR3: TGTGCCAGCAGCCAAGTGCGGGGCGCCGAGCAGTACTTC. Protein: CASSQVRGAEQYF.

The V call is TRBV2, the J call TRBJ2-1; D ambiguous. V lost 6 bases to trimming and J lost 6 bases, with 6 bases between them. Germline V CDR1 and CDR2: SNHLY, FYNNEI. There are 11 residues in the CDR3. As DNA, the CDR3 is TGTGCCAGCAGGATAGTCAATGAGCAGTTCTTC. It specifies CASRIVNEQFF.

This rearrangement joins TRBV30 to TRBJ2-1, with 7 bases aligning to TRBD1. The CDR3 loop spans 13 amino acids. CDR1 and CDR2 (germline): GTSNPN, SVGIG (reference sequence). After removal of 3 bases from V and 5 bases from J, the junction contained 4 bases not matched to a gene. CDR3 in amino acids: CAWRGTENNEQFF. In DNA, the CDR3 is TGTGCCTGGAGAGGGACAGAGAACAATGAGCAGTTCTTC. The variable domain in full, completed from reference TRBV30 and TRBJ2-1, reads SQTIHQWPATLVQPVGSPLSLECTVEGTSNPNLYWYRQAAGRGLQLLFYSVGIGQISSEVPQNLSASRPQDRQFILSSKKLLLSDSGFYLCAWRGTENNEQFFGPGTRLTVL.

The count of this clone is one. The genes are TRBV5-1 and TRBJ2-2, with D perhaps TRBD1 (6 bases). CDR3 size: 15 residues. Looked up from germline, CDR1 is SGHRS and CDR2 is YFSETQ. Between the trimmed V and J ends, which lost 5 bases and 2 bases, there was a span of 13 bases. The CDR3 DNA reads TGCGCCAGCAGGACCGGGACACACAACACCGGGGAGCTGTTTTTT. It yields the protein CASRTGTHNTGELFF.

This chain links TRBV7-3 with TRBJ2-2; D is perhaps TRBD1 (5 bases). This CDR3 region has 13 residues. The germline CDR1 and CDR2 sequences are SGHTA and FQGTGA. V lost 6 bases, J lost 4 bases, and 9 bases lay in between. This chain's CDR3 is CASSKGVTGELFF. The CDR3 DNA sequence: TGTGCCAGCAGTAAAGGGGTCACCGGGGAGCTGTTTTTT.

The J gene is TRBJ2-5, the V gene TRBV4-1, with D unresolved. Trimming removed 1 base at V and 5 bases at J, with 11 bases between. Looked up from germline, CDR1 is MGHRA and CDR2 is YSYEKL. There are 14 residues in the CDR3. CDR3 amino acids: CASSQGDIGETQYF. CDR3 nucleotides: TGCGCCAGCAGCCAAGGCGACATTGGCGAGACCCAGTACTTC.

J is TRBJ1-2 and V is TRBV11-2; D is unresolved. CDR1 is SGHAT, CDR2 FQNNGV, per germline. Deletions cut 3 bases from V and 5 bases from J, with 16 bases between. The CDR3 runs 15 residues. The CDR3 region has the DNA TGTGCCAGCAGCTTCCGTAGGGAGTCGTCTTATGGCTACACCTTC. As protein: CASSFRRESSYGYTF. The variable domain in full, completed from reference TRBV11-2 and TRBJ1-2, reads EAGVAQSPRYKIIEKRQSVAFWCNPISGHATLYWYQQILGQGPKLLIQFQNNGVVDDSQLPKDRFSAERLKGVDSTLKIQPAKLEDSAVYLCASSFRRESSYGYTFGSGTRLTVV.

The chain has TRBV27 and TRBJ1-2; D is perhaps TRBD1 (6 bases). The CDR3 spans 14 residues. Trimming pared 8 bases from V and 4 bases from J, leaving 17 bases between. Looked up from germline, CDR1 is MNHEY and CDR2 is SMNVEV (reference sequence). The DNA of the CDR3 is TGTGCCAGCCGAGAACAGGGTGTTGGCTATGGCTACACCTTC. This codes for CASREQGVGYGYTF.

This chain links TRBV6-5 with TRBJ2-7; TRBD1 aligns across 11 bases. The CDR3 sequence is 15 residues long. CDR1 and CDR2 (germline): MNHEY, SVGAGI. With V trimmed by 0 bases and J by 3 bases, 1 base remained unmatched. CDR3 DNA sequence: TGTGCCAGCAGTTACTCGGACAGGGGGCTCTACGAGCAGTACTTC. Translating it yields CASSYSDRGLYEQYF.

Note on this clone: One junction end disagrees with the germline gene, perhaps due to a read error. V is TRBV30 and J is TRBJ2-7; D gene uncertain. The CDR3 is 11 amino acids. Per the germline V gene, CDR1 is GTSNPN and CDR2 is SVGIG (reference sequence). CDR3: CAWATGYGQYF. The CDR3 DNA sequence: TGTGCCTGGGCGACTGGCTACGGGCAGTACTTC.

As regards this clone: A read error may account for a junction end that differs from germline. The chain joins TRBV28 to TRBJ2-7; TRBD1 is a possible D gene (6 bases). This CDR3 region has 14 residues. Germline loops: CDR1 MDHEN, CDR2 SYDVKM. The CDR3 spells CASNPLRQEYAQYF. For the CDR3, the DNA is TGTGCCAGCAACCCACTTAGACAGGAATACGCGCAGTACTTC. Full variable domain (outside the CDR3, taken from reference TRBV28 and TRBJ2-7): DVKVTQSSRYLVKRTGEKVFLECVQDMDHENMFWYRQDPGLGLRLIYFSYDVKMKEKGDIPEGYSVSREKKERFSLILESASTNQTSMYLCASNPLRQEYAQYFGPGTRLTVT.

Only a few counts were recorded for this clone. The J gene is TRBJ2-1, the V gene TRBV2, with TRBD1 matching 9 bases. This CDR3 region has 15 residues. V gave up 3 bases and J gave up 5 bases; unmatched junction bases: 5. Germline V gene data show CDR1 as SNHLY and CDR2 as FYNNEI. CDR3 sequence reads: CASSEHRTGDNEQFF. The CDR3 bases are TGTGCCAGCAGTGAGCATCGGACAGGGGACAATGAGCAGTTCTTC.

The chain combines TRBV27 with TRBJ2-1; 8 bases match TRBD1. Per the germline V gene, CDR1 is MNHEY and CDR2 is SMNVEV (reference sequence). The CDR3 loop spans 16 amino acids. The V segment lost 4 bases and the J segment 5 bases; nucleotides outside the gene matches: 10. This CDR3 is CASSSYDRGRDNEQFF. The DNA for the CDR3 is TGTGCCAGCAGTTCCTACGACAGGGGTAGGGACAATGAGCAGTTCTTC.

This clone was recorded only once. CDR3 residues: CASSPPSGYNEQFF. The CDR3 DNA is TGTGCCAGCTCACCACCGAGTGGCTACAATGAGCAGTTCTTC. J is TRBJ2-1 and V is TRBV18; unclear D gene. CDR1 and CDR2 from the germline V gene are KGHSH and LQKENI. V gave up 0 bases and J gave up 3 bases, with 6 bases separating them. The CDR3 is 14 amino acids.

This sequence joins TRBV29-1 and TRBJ1-1; unclear D gene. Trimming cost V 6 bases and J 0 bases, with 11 bases left between them. The CDR3 contains 13 residues. Germline V gene lookup returns CDR1 SQVTM and CDR2 ANQGSEA. CDR3 residues: CSVAGVLNTEAFF. CDR3 nucleotide sequence: TGCAGCGTCGCCGGTGTCCTGAACACTGAAGCTTTCTTT.

The CDR3 is CASSSPTTSANEQFF. CDR3 nucleotides: TGTGCCAGCAGCTCACCCACGACTAGTGCTAATGAGCAGTTCTTC. The rearrangement joins TRBV7-2 to TRBJ2-1; a possible D gene is TRBD2 (6 bases). Germline V gene sequence: CDR1 SGHTA, CDR2 FQGNSA. This CDR3 spans 15 amino acids. Trimming shortened V by 4 bases and J by 7 bases, and 17 bases separated the two germline ends.

This clone was recorded only once. This chain joins TRBV4-1 and TRBJ1-6, with a tentative D call TRBD1 (6 bases). Germline V gene data show CDR1 as MGHRA and CDR2 as YSYEKL. The CDR3 consists of 14 residues. V gave up 2 bases and J gave up 9 bases, with 11 bases separating them. CDR3 sequence: CASSQPLQGSPLHF. The CDR3 coding sequence is TGCGCCAGCAGCCAACCTCTACAGGGTTCACCCCTCCACTTT.

The chain has TRBV4-3 and TRBJ2-1; 8 bases are a match to TRBD2. Trimming took 0 bases from V and 10 from J; bases not matched to a gene: 5. There are 14 residues in the CDR3. Germline loops: CDR1 LGHNA, CDR2 YSLEER. CDR3 amino acids: CASSQEGIAGEQFF. The DNA for the CDR3 is TGCGCCAGCAGCCAAGAGGGGATAGCGGGAGAGCAGTTCTTC.

This clone was seen more than once but under ten times. The chain combines TRBV14 with TRBJ2-7, with 7 bases lining up with TRBD1. The V segment lost 3 bases and the J segment 0 bases; nucleotides outside the gene matches: 8. The germline V gene encodes CDR1 SGHDN and CDR2 FVKESK. This CDR3 spans 16 amino acids. DNA of the CDR3: TGTGCCAGCAGCCAGAAAGGACAGGTTTACTCCTACGAGCAGTACTTC. It encodes CASSQKGQVYSYEQYF.

This chain uses TRBV7-3 with TRBJ1-1; D gene unclear. Germline values: CDR1 SGHTA, CDR2 FQGTGA. The CDR3 has 13 amino acids. V lost 0 bases, J lost 9 bases, and 11 bases lay in between. In DNA form, the CDR3 reads TGTGCCAGCAGCTTAACCGGGTTTGAACAAGCTTTCTTT. It codes for CASSLTGFEQAFF.

The chain is built from TRBV7-6 and TRBJ1-3; 8 bases fit TRBD1. V shed 5 bases, J shed 3 bases, and the junction held 15 bases outside the gene matches. Germline V gene data show CDR1 as SGHVS and CDR2 as FNYEAQ. The CDR3 length is 18 residues. The CDR3 spells CASSLGPRQGAGGNTIYF. CDR3 nucleotide sequence: TGTGCCAGCAGCCTAGGGCCCAGGCAGGGGGCAGGTGGAAACACCATATATTTT.

The chain links TRBV6-5 to TRBJ2-3; tentative D call: TRBD2 (6 bases). CDR1 and CDR2 (germline): MNHEY, SVGAGI. V was trimmed by 5 bases and J by 4 bases, leaving 10 bases between them. This CDR3 has 13 residues. The DNA of the CDR3 is TGTGCCAGCAGTCCACAGCGGGCAGATACGCAGTATTTT. Protein sequence: CASSPQRADTQYF.

The chain recombines TRBV6-5 with TRBJ1-5; weak D call: TRBD1 (6 bases). The CDR3 runs to 13 residues. The germline gives CDR1 MNHEY, CDR2 SVGAGI. Trimming took 8 bases from V and 3 from J, leaving 11 bases between them. CDR3 amino acids: CASGYRVNQPQHF. CDR3 sequence (DNA): TGTGCCAGCGGATACAGGGTCAATCAGCCCCAGCATTTT.